This T cell receptor (beta chain) derives from a study of cytomegalovirus exposure and HLA in healthy donors. The study's findings and limits: Roughly uniform sequencing depth across donors was assumed, possibly incorrectly. Earlier analysis looked at TCR beta V segments, and most were productive about 87% or about 30% of the time. Among donors in an Asian-associated ancestry cluster, a later analysis reportedly found fewer N-insertions than the approximately 670-donor mean. Apparent HLA restriction characterized most CMV-associated TCR beta chains in a later analysis.

The ends were cut back, 6 bases at V and 9 bases at J, with 18 bases in the middle. The germline V gene encodes CDR1 MDHEN and CDR2 SYDVKM. The CDR3 runs 14 residues. Use of 60 Vbeta and 13 Jbeta primers characterized the PCR. The data were produced by immunoSEQ multiplex PCR, yet TCRdb's version contains in-frame clones alone and is incomplete. The sample gives 90,000 or so clones, approximately 81% of which show up once; less than 3.5% is in the top ten. Regarding this clone: Its antigen is as yet unknown.

Sequenced input: PBMCs. This chain uses TRBV28 with TRBJ1-5; D remains ambiguous. This TCR came from a woman in her forties in good health and CMV-seronegative. CDR3 sequence: CASSSRGALRPQHF. Written as DNA, the CDR3 is TGTGCCAGCAGCTCGAGAGGAGCCCTCCGGCCCCAGCATTTT.